This T cell receptor beta chain stems from a study of spatial heterogeneity in lung cancer. Across the whole study: An average of more than ten raw reads was observed per unique TCR and UMI combination. General observations from the study: Detection of ubiquitous tumor TCRs in blood was higher at resection than follow-up.

Time point here: sample taken at primary tumor resection. Frozen PBMC, nontumor lung or tumor provided whole RNA, which was sequenced unsorted. Untreated early-stage non-small cell lung cancer patients, 55 to 85 in total, were the donors. Deletions cut 3 bases from V and 5 bases from J, with 14 bases between. Germline lookup yields CDR1 KGHSH and CDR2 LQKENI. The CDR3 covers 15 residues. Every cDNA TCR molecule received its own unique molecular identifier. One entry per CDR3 protein, called by TCRdb with MiXCR from the 5' RACE reads. This table holds roughly 15,000 distinct CDR3 sequences, approximately 8.5% found once. This clonotype was counted many times. Its cognate antigen is unknown.

The gene calls are TRBV18 and TRBJ2-1, with a possible D match to TRBD2 (5 bases). This TCR came from a female donor with early-stage non-small cell lung cancer. This sample comprised PBMCs, obtained at surgery. CDR3 region: CASSPLTTRNNEQFF. The CDR3 DNA sequence: TGTGCCAGCTCACCCCTAACCACTAGGAACAATGAGCAGTTCTTC.